The clone carrying this TCR beta chain was observed many times. The antigen is undetermined. Every TCR cDNA molecule bore its own unique molecular identifier. TCRdb itself ran the 5' RACE reads through MiXCR, one entry per CDR3 protein. The profile shows 15,000 or so distinct CDR3 sequences, approximately 4.5% of them singletons. Time point reported: sample taken at primary tumor resection. The donor population consisted of more than 55 patients with untreated, early-stage non-small cell lung cancer. Material for sequencing was whole RNA from tumor, nontumor lung or frozen PBMC, left unsorted. CDR3 size: 12 residues. The data derive from a study of spatial heterogeneity in lung cancer. The overall study: Strongly correlated with TCR transcript counts in tumor regions was a T cell module score, which was a transcriptional module score calculated from matched bulk RNA-seq. Whole-study findings and limits: Expanded alpha and beta TCR counts within tumors tracked tumor mutation counts.

This sequence was found in a female donor with early-stage non-small cell lung cancer. Specimen: lung tumor tissue, collected at surgery. The rearrangement joins TRBV21-1 to TRBJ2-7. TRBV21-1 is annotated as a pseudogene. CDR3 DNA: TGTGAGGTACAGAGATCCTCCTACGAGCAGTACTTC. It codes for CEVQRSSYEQYF.